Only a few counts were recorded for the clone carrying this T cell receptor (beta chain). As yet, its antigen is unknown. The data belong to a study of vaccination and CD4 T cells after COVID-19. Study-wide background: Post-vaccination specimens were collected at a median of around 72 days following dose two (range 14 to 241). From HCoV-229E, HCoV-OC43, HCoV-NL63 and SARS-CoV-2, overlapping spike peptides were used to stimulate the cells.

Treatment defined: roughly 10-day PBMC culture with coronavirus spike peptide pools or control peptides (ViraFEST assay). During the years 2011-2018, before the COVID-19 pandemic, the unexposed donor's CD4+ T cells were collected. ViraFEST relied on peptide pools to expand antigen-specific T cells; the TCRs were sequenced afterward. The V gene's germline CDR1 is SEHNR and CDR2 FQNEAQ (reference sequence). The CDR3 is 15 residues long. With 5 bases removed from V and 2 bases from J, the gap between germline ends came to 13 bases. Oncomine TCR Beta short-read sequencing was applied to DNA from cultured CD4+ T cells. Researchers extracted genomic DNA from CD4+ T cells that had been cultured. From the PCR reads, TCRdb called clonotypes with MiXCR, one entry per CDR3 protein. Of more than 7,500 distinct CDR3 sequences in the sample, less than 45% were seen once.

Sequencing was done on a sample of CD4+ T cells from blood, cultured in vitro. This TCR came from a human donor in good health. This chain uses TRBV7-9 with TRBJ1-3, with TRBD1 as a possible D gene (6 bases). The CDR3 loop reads CASSRGQSTGNTIYF. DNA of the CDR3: TGTGCCAGCAGCCGTGGACAGTCAACTGGAAACACCATATATTTT.